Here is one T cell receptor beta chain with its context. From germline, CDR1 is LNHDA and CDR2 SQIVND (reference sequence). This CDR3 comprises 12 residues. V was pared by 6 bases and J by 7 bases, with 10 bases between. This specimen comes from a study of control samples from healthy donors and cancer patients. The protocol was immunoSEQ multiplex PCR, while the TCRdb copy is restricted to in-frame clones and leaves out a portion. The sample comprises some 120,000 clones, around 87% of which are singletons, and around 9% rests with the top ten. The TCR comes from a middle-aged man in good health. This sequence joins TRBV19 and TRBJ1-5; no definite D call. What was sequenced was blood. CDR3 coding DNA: TGTGCCAGTAGAACGGACCCCCAGCCCCAGCATTTT. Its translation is CASRTDPQPQHF.